The next 9 T cell receptor beta chains were all read from a single sample in a study of blood T cell repertoires in COVID-19. Assay used: immunoSEQ multiplex PCR; TCRdb lists only in-frame clones, some missing. The sample has about 220,000 clones, roughly 75% seen once. Source material: peripheral blood. The receptors shown here come from a woman between 70 and 85 years old with acute or convalescent COVID-19.

J is TRBJ2-2 and V is TRBV5-3; D unclear. TRBV5-3 is annotated as an ORF whose role is uncertain. V gave up 1 base and J gave up 0 bases, with 10 bases separating them. The CDR3 is 16 amino acids. The CDR3 DNA is TGTGCCAGAAGCTTGTTACCGAACTCGAACACCGGGGAGCTGTTTTTT. Amino acid sequence: CARSLLPNSNTGELFF.

The V gene is TRBV5-1, the J gene TRBJ1-4; no reliable D call. The V end lost 4 bases, the J end lost 6 bases, and 13 bases lay between the germline ends. Looked up from germline, CDR1 is SGHRS and CDR2 is YFSETQ. This CDR3 contains 14 residues. CDR3 loop: CASSADGRDEKLFF. DNA for the CDR3: TGCGCCAGCAGCGCGGACGGGAGGGATGAAAAACTGTTTTTT.

The chain carries TRBV6-5 and TRBJ1-6, with D unresolved. CDR3 length: 13 amino acids. Germline V gives CDR1 MNHEY, CDR2 SVGAGI. V lost 6 bases, J lost 7 bases, and 10 bases lay in between. CDR3 sequence reads: CASSNTINSPLHF. Written as DNA, the CDR3 is TGTGCCAGCAGCAACACTATCAATTCACCCCTCCACTTT.

The chain carries TRBV2 and TRBJ2-2, with D perhaps matching TRBD1 (5 bases). Germline V gene sequence: CDR1 SNHLY, CDR2 FYNNEI. The CDR3 runs 17 residues. V lost 5 bases to trimming and J lost 4 bases, with 20 bases between them. The CDR3 reads CASSLTQPPGSTGELFF. CDR3 DNA: TGTGCCAGCAGTCTAACACAACCTCCAGGGTCCACCGGGGAGCTGTTTTTT.

This chain joins TRBV11-2 and TRBJ2-7; the D gene is possibly TRBD1 (5 bases). Per germline, CDR1 SGHAT and CDR2 FQNNGV. V lost 0 bases and J lost 3, with 9 bases in between. CDR3 size: 14 residues. CDR3 region: CASSLDQGHYEQYF. The CDR3 DNA sequence: TGTGCCAGCAGCTTAGATCAGGGTCACTACGAGCAGTACTTC.

The chain joins TRBV7-2 to TRBJ2-3; 9 positions match TRBD2. The germline CDR1 and CDR2 sequences are SGHTA and FQGNSA. V gave up 5 bases and J gave up 8 bases; unmatched junction bases: 11. The CDR3 runs 15 residues. The CDR3 protein is CASSPNGGAGGTQYF. CDR3 bases: TGTGCCAGCAGCCCGAACGGGGGAGCGGGGGGTACGCAGTATTTT.

The chain couples TRBV7-2 to TRBJ1-1; weak D call: TRBD1 (6 bases). Trimming left V 5 bases short and J 1 base short, with 14 bases between. The CDR3 is made up of 15 amino acids. Germline lookup yields CDR1 SGHTA and CDR2 FQGNSA. In nucleotides, the CDR3 is TGTGCCAGCAGCCACGGGGGGCTGAGGAACACTGAAGCTTTCTTT. Amino acid sequence: CASSHGGLRNTEAFF.

The V gene is TRBV18, the J gene TRBJ2-7; D is ambiguous. V gave up 8 bases and J gave up 2 bases, with 19 bases separating them. The CDR3 consists of 15 residues. Germline-derived CDR1 and CDR2 are KGHSH and LQKENI. The CDR3 region is CASHTGPRSPYEQYF. Written as DNA, the CDR3 is TGTGCCAGCCACACCGGCCCGCGGTCCCCCTACGAGCAGTACTTC.

The rearrangement uses TRBV5-4 and TRBJ1-1; 9 bases fit TRBD1. The CDR3 loop spans 15 amino acids. Germline CDR1 SGHNT, CDR2 YYREEE (reference sequence). The ends lost 2 bases at V and 3 bases at J; junction bases unmatched: 5. The CDR3 coding sequence is TGTGCCAGCAGCTTAGGTGGACAGGGGTACACTGAAGCTTTCTTT. Protein product: CASSLGGQGYTEAFF.